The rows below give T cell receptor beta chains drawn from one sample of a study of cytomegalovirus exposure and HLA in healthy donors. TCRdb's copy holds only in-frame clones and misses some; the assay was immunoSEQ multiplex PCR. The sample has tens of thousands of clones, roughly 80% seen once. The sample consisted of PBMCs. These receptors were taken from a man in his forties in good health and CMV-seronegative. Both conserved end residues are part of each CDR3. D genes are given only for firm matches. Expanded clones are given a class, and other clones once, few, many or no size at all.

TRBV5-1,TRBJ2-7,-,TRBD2,TGCGCCAGCAGCTTGGCCCAACTAGCGGGAGGAGTCCCCTACGAGCAGTACTTC,CASSLAQLAGGVPYEQYF
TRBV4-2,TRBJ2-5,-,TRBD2,TGTGCCAGCAGCCTCAATCCGGGACTAGCGGGGGGAAAAGAGACCCAGTACTTC,CASSLNPGLAGGKETQYF
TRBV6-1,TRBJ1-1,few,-,TGTGCCAGCAGTGAAATTCAGGGTATGAGCACTGAAGCTTTCTTT,CASSEIQGMSTEAFF
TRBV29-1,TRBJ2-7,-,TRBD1,TGCAGCGTGGCTAGACAGGGGGCATACGAGCAGTACTTC,CSVARQGAYEQYF
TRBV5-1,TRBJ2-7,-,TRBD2,TGCGCCAGCAGCTTGGTTTGGGGGGGTGAGCAGTACTTC,CASSLVWGGEQYF
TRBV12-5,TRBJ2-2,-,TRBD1,TGTGCTAGTGGTTTTAGACAGGGGACCACCGGGGAGCTGTTTTTT,CASGFRQGTTGELFF
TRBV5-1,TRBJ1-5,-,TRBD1,TGCGCCAGCAGCTTGGTGCCCAGGGGGCTTGAGTTTAGCAATCAGCCCCAGCATTTT,CASSLVPRGLEFSNQPQHF
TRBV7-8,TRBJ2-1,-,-,TGTGCCAGCAGCTTAGCAATGTCAGGCTACAATGAGCAGTTCTTC,CASSLAMSGYNEQFF
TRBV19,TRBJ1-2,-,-,TGTGCCAGTAGTACATCAATTCCACCGCGGGGCTACACCTTC,CASSTSIPPRGYTF
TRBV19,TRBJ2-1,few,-,TGTGCCAGTATCGACAGAAACAATGAGCAGTTCTTC,CASIDRNNEQFF
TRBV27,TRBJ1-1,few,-,TGTGCCAGTGGTGCGGAGAACACTGAAGCTTTCTTT,CASGAENTEAFF
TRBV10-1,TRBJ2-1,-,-,TGCGCCAGCACTCCCGGGGTGGACAATGAGCAGTTCTTC,CASTPGVDNEQFF
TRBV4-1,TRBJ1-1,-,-,TGCGCCAGCAGCCACCCAGGGGCCCCTGTGAACACTGAAGCTTTCTTT,CASSHPGAPVNTEAFF
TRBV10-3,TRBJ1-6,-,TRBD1,TGTGCCATCAGGAACACCCAAGATGGGACAGGGCTCTCACCCCTCCACTTT,CAIRNTQDGTGLSPLHF
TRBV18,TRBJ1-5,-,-,TGTGCCAGCTCACCGGGGGAGGGAAGTCAGCCCCAGCATTTT,CASSPGEGSQPQHF
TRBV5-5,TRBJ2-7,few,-,TGTGCCAGCAGCTCTCCACTGGGAGTCGCCTACGAGCAGTACTTC,CASSSPLGVAYEQYF
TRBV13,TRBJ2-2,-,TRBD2,TGTGCCAGCAGCTTAGAGTTCGCGGGGGGCGATCCCGGGGAGCTGTTTTTT,CASSLEFAGGDPGELFF
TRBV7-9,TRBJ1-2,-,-,TGTGCCAGCAGCTTCCTCGACAGCAACTATGGCTACACCTTC,CASSFLDSNYGYTF
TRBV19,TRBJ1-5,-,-,TGTGCCAGTAGTACGACAGGTTACAATCAGCCCCAGCATTTT,CASSTTGYNQPQHF
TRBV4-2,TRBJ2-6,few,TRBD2,TGTGCCAGCACGCAGGCAGCGGGATTCCGCTCTGGGGCCAACGTCCTGACTTTC,CASTQAAGFRSGANVLTF
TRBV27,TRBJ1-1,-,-,TGTGCCAGCAGTTTATCAGGACACGGAGAAGGAGCTTTCTTT,CASSLSGHGEGAFF
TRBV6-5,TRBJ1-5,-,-,TGTGCCAGCAGCGCAGGGGACCAGCCCCAGCATTTT,CASSAGDQPQHF
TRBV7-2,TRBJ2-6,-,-,TGTGCCAGCAGTTCTCCCGAGGGCTCCGGGGCCAACGTCCTGACTTTC,CASSSPEGSGANVLTF
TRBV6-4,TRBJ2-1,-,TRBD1,TGTGCCAGCAGTGGGACAGGGGGAGTAGATGAGCAGTTCTTC,CASSGTGGVDEQFF
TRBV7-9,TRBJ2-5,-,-,TGTGCCAGCAGCCCCAGGGCGGGACAAGAGACCCAGTACTTC,CASSPRAGQETQYF
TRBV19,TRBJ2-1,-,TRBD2,TGTGCCAGTAGTGGACTAGCGGGAGGTGAGCAGTTCTTC,CASSGLAGGEQFF
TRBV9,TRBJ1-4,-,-,TGTGCCAGCAGCGTGTCCGAACAGGGTACTAATGAAAAACTGTTTTTT,CASSVSEQGTNEKLFF
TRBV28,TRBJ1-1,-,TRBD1,TGTGCCAGCAGCCAAACTCGACAGGGTTGGATTGCTGAAGCTTTCTTT,CASSQTRQGWIAEAFF
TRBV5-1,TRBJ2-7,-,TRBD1,TGCGCCAGCAGCTCCGGGACAGGGGGCTACGAGCAGTACTTC,CASSSGTGGYEQYF
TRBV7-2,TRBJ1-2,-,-,TGTGCCAGCAGCGCTATTGCTAACTATGGCTACACCTTC,CASSAIANYGYTF
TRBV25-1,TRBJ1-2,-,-,TGTGCCAGCAGTGACAACATGGCGGGGGACCTAGGCTACACCTTC,CASSDNMAGDLGYTF
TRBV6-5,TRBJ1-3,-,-,TGTGCCAGCAGTTACTCCCGTGGAAACACCATATATTTT,CASSYSRGNTIYF
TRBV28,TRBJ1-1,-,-,TGTGCCAGCAGTGTTGGGACACTGAACACTGAAGCTTTCTTT,CASSVGTLNTEAFF
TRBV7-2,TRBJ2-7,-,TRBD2,TGTGCCAGCAGCTTAGTGGTTTCTAGCGGACAGCAGTACTTC,CASSLVVSSGQQYF
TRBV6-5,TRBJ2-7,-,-,TGTGCCAGCAGTCAGGACAGCACCTACGAGCAGTACTTC,CASSQDSTYEQYF
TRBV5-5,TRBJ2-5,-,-,TGTGCCAGCAGCTTCATCGGCGGGACCCAGTACTTC,CASSFIGGTQYF
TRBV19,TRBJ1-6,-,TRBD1,TGTGCCAGTAGTATCGATAACGGCAGGGGGAATTCACCCCTCCACTTT,CASSIDNGRGNSPLHF
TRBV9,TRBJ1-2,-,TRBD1,TGTGCCAAGACAGGGCGTAACTATGGCTACACCTTC,CAKTGRNYGYTF
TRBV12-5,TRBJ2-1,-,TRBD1,TGTGCTAGTGGTTTGTTCGGGACAGCGAACGTATATGAGCAGTTCTTC,CASGLFGTANVYEQFF
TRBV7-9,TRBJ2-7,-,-,TGTGCCAGCAGCTTAGCTCGCGAGCAGTACTTC,CASSLAREQYF
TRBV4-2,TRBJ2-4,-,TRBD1,TGTGCCAGCAGCCAAGAGGGGGACAGGGGTAAAAACATTCAGTACTTC,CASSQEGDRGKNIQYF
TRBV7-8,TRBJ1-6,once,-,TGTGCCAGCAGCCCCGGTACAGTCCCTTCACCCCTCCACTTT,CASSPGTVPSPLHF
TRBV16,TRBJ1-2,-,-,TGTGCCAGCAGCCCTGGACAAGACTATGGCTACACCTTC,CASSPGQDYGYTF
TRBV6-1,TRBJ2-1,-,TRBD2,TGTGCCAGCAGCCTGGGACTAGCAGGAAATGAGCAGTTCTTC,CASSLGLAGNEQFF
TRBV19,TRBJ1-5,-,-,TGTGCCAGTAGTTCATCGCTAAATCAGCCCCAGCATTTT,CASSSSLNQPQHF
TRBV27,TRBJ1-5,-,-,TGTGCCAGCAGTCGGAGCACTAGCGGTCAGCCCCAGCATTTT,CASSRSTSGQPQHF
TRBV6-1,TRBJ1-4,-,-,TGTGCCAGCAGTGAAGCCAGCCAGGGTTTCCCCCGTAATGAAAAACTGTTTTTT,CASSEASQGFPRNEKLFF
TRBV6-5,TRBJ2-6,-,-,TGTGCCAGCTACGCCTATGGGGCCAACGTCCTGACTTTC,CASYAYGANVLTF